This T cell receptor beta chain was observed in a study of OX40 agonist ivuxolimab in advanced cancers. Findings of the study overall: There were, on average, more expanded clones in CD8+ T cells than in CD4+.

Points on this clone: Its matching antigen is unknown.

With 2 bases removed from V and 6 bases from J, the gap between germline ends came to 15 bases. Germline loops: CDR1 MNHNS, CDR2 SASEGT. There are 15 residues in the CDR3. Libraries were prepared by immunoSEQ multiplex PCR; TCRdb keeps only in-frame clonotypes and omits some of them. This table has 90,000 to 100,000 clones, about 91% appearing once. This specimen consisted of CD4+ or CD8+ T cells sorted from blood, obtained in a trial of the OX40 agonist ivuxolimab. This sequence was found in an adult with an advanced solid tumor such as melanoma, head and neck, liver or kidney cancer. V and J are TRBV6-1 and TRBJ2-3, with TRBD1 as a possible D gene (6 bases). CDR3 DNA: TGTGCCAGCAGTGAAACAGGGATGCGCGCGGATACGCAGTATTTT. Protein product: CASSETGMRADTQYF.